The sample holds a few counts of the clone carrying this T cell receptor beta chain. The data are from a study of T-cell reconstitution after alpha-beta-depleted transplantation in children. During its preparation, the TCRbeta library received unique molecular identifiers. Each CDR3 protein gets one entry after TCRdb re-called the PCR reads with MiXCR. The data hold about 420,000 distinct CDR3 sequences, with 9.5% to 13% observed a single time. The germline V gene encodes CDR1 GTSNPN and CDR2 SVGIG (reference sequence). The V and J ends lost 0 bases and 7 bases respectively, with 12 bases between them. The CDR3 extends over 13 amino acids.

V usage is TRBV30 and J usage is TRBJ1-2; possible D gene TRBD1, 5 bases. The TCR sequence derives from a human donor who donated a stem cell graft to a child with acute myeloid leukemia. The material sequenced was PBMCs from the stem cell graft donor, taken from the stem cell graft. This CDR3 reads CAWSVLRVGGYTF. The CDR3 DNA reads as TGTGCCTGGAGTGTACTCAGGGTCGGTGGCTACACCTTC.